The 12 T cell receptor beta chains below come from one sample, sequenced in a study of radiotherapy plus CTLA-4 blockade in lung cancer. Produced via immunoSEQ multiplex PCR; TCRdb's table is partial and in-frame only. The sample carries 70,000 to 90,000 clones, about 87% recorded once. Material: peripheral blood, obtained from a patient treated with radiotherapy plus ipilimumab. The receptors were gathered from a human donor with non-small cell lung cancer who had stable disease on radiotherapy plus ipilimumab.

A note on this clone: This sample includes further DNA sequences coding for the same CDR3. The chain uses TRBV30 and TRBJ2-2; D may be TRBD1 (6 bases). The CDR3 spans 15 residues. Trimming removed 1 base at V and 2 bases at J, with 11 bases between. In germline, CDR1 is GTSNPN, CDR2 SVGIG (reference sequence). The chain's CDR3 is CAWSDGTPNTGELFF. The CDR3 bases are TGTGCCTGGAGTGATGGGACACCTAACACCGGGGAGCTGTTTTTT. The full variable domain, its missing parts supplied by reference TRBV30 and TRBJ2-2, is SQTIHQWPATLVQPVGSPLSLECTVEGTSNPNLYWYRQAAGRGLQLLFYSVGIGQISSEVPQNLSASRPQDRQFILSSKKLLLSDSGFYLCAWSDGTPNTGELFFGEGSRLTVL.

The J gene is TRBJ1-5, the V gene TRBV10-3; TRBD1 matches 9 bases. Germline V gene sequence: CDR1 ENHRY, CDR2 SYGVKD. V lost 1 base and J lost 9; bases outside the gene matches: 4. The CDR3 totals 14 residues. In DNA form, the CDR3 reads TGTGCCATCAGTGAGTGGGGACAGGGATCGCCCCAGCATTTT. Translated, it gives CAISEWGQGSPQHF.

The rearrangement uses TRBV28 and TRBJ2-7, with 10 positions matching TRBD2. V trimming: 0 bases; J trimming: 6 bases; junction bases outside the gene matches: 5. Germline values: CDR1 MDHEN, CDR2 SYDVKM. The CDR3 extends over 15 amino acids. The CDR3 sequence: CASSLWGLAGVEQYF. CDR3 in DNA: TGTGCCAGCAGTTTATGGGGGCTAGCGGGAGTCGAGCAGTACTTC.

The chain carries TRBV28 and TRBJ1-5, with a weak D call TRBD1 (5 bases). CDR1 is MDHEN, CDR2 SYDVKM, per germline. The CDR3 is 14 amino acids. V was shortened by 2 bases and J by 0 bases, with 5 bases between the two germline ends. The CDR3 sequence is CASSLRGSNQPQHF. The CDR3 nucleotides are TGTGCCAGCAGTTTAAGGGGTAGCAATCAGCCCCAGCATTTT.

V gene TRBV4-1 combines with J gene TRBJ2-1; 14 nucleotides align to TRBD2. This CDR3 spans 17 amino acids. The germline V gene has CDR1 MGHRA and CDR2 YSYEKL. Trimming took 1 base from V and 6 from J; bases not matched to a gene: 5. The chain's CDR3 is CASSQASGTSGGNEQFF. The CDR3 DNA reads as TGCGCCAGCAGCCAAGCCTCCGGGACTAGCGGGGGCAATGAGCAGTTCTTC.

CDR3: CASSPPRGNQPQHF. As DNA, the CDR3 is TGTGCCAGCTCACCACCGAGGGGCAATCAGCCCCAGCATTTT. The chain uses TRBV18 and TRBJ1-5; D unclear. V lost 0 bases to trimming and J lost 2 bases, with 5 bases between them. This CDR3 is built from 14 residues. Germline values: CDR1 KGHSH, CDR2 LQKENI.

The rearrangement uses TRBV7-9 and TRBJ2-2; D is unresolved. V was cut by 4 bases and J by 4 bases, with 10 bases left in between. The CDR3 loop spans 14 amino acids. Looked up from germline, CDR1 is SEHNR and CDR2 is FQNEAQ (reference sequence). In DNA, the CDR3 is TGTGCCAGCAGCTCCAGAAATGTCACCGGGGAGCTGTTTTTT. Its protein is CASSSRNVTGELFF.

The CDR3 nucleotides are TGCGCCAGCAGCTGGGACTCAAACACCGGGGAGCTGTTTTTT. Amino acids: CASSWDSNTGELFF. The chain employs TRBV5-1 and TRBJ2-2; D perhaps matches TRBD2 (6 bases). The CDR3 covers 14 residues. Germline CDR1 and CDR2: SGHRS and YFSETQ. Trimming stripped 3 bases from V and 2 bases from J, with 8 bases between.

This chain uses TRBV5-6 with TRBJ1-2, with D possibly matching TRBD1 (5 bases). The CDR3 extends over 12 amino acids. Trimming cost V 0 bases and J 8 bases, with 8 bases left between them. Germline V gene sequence: CDR1 SGHDT, CDR2 YYEEEE. The CDR3, as DNA: TGTGCCAGCAGCTTGGTGTGGGGGGGCTACACCTTC. Its translation: CASSLVWGGYTF.

V and J are TRBV28 and TRBJ1-2; 7 bases agree with TRBD1. Looked up from germline, CDR1 is MDHEN and CDR2 is SYDVKM. Trimming at V came to 2 bases and at J to 4 bases, leaving 7 bases not matched to a gene. This CDR3 spans 15 amino acids. The DNA for the CDR3 is TGTGCCAGCAGTTTAAGAACCAGGGGGGGCTATGGCTACACCTTC. The encoded protein is CASSLRTRGGYGYTF.

The chain recombines TRBV30 with TRBJ2-5; D is unclear. The germline V gene has CDR1 GTSNPN and CDR2 SVGIG (reference sequence). Trimming removed 5 bases at V and 4 bases at J, with 17 bases between. This CDR3 has 14 amino acids. The CDR3, as DNA: TGTGCCTGGTCCGATACGGTGTTCGGAGAGACCCAGTACTTC. Its protein product is CAWSDTVFGETQYF.

The gene calls are TRBV5-1 and TRBJ1-1; a weak D match, TRBD1 (6 bases). The CDR3 runs 14 residues. Germline V gene lookup returns CDR1 SGHRS and CDR2 YFSETQ. V was trimmed by 5 bases and J by 7 bases, leaving 18 bases between them. This CDR3 is CASRKQGGEDEAFF. CDR3 sequence (DNA): TGCGCCAGCAGGAAACAGGGAGGGGAAGATGAAGCTTTCTTT.